This T cell receptor (beta chain) comes out of a study of cytomegalovirus exposure and HLA in healthy donors. As for the donors, each was a healthy bone marrow donor. This clone was detected once. Germline CDR1 reads SGHNT; CDR2 reads YYREEE (reference sequence). V trimming: 5 bases; J trimming: 2 bases; junction bases outside the gene matches: 6. This CDR3 contains 16 residues. Primers included in the PCR were 60 Vbeta and 13 Jbeta primers. The repertoire was sequenced with immunoSEQ multiplex PCR; TCRdb's copy has only in-frame clones and lacks some. Of some 150,000 clones listed, about 82% are singletons.

The specimen was PBMCs. This receptor was taken from a male donor in good health and CMV-seronegative. This chain joins TRBV5-4 and TRBJ2-3; 12 bases match TRBD2. DNA for the CDR3: TGTGCCAGCAGAAGACTAGCGGGGGAGATCACAGATACGCAGTATTTT. It translates to CASRRLAGEITDTQYF.